This T cell receptor beta chain originates from a study of cytotoxic CD8 clonotypes in ibrutinib-treated CLL. The table came from immunoSEQ multiplex PCR; TCRdb's copy has only in-frame clones and leaves some out. The sample has 250,000 to 350,000 clones, more than 70% seen once; the top ten hold around 6%. In this sample, this clone turned up once. No antigen is known for it. Regarding the study as a whole: Rising at ibrutinib response, clonality subsequently fell back toward baseline at progression.

The specimen was PBMCs, collected at disease progression, from a patient treated with ibrutinib. The origin of this receptor is a human donor with chronic lymphocytic leukemia.

CDR3 bases: TGTGCCATCAGTGGAGTGGCCATAAGAGGCGGAAACACCATATATTTT. Translation gives CAISGVAIRGGNTIYF. This chain connects TRBV10-3 to TRBJ1-3; D unresolved. Deletions cut 4 bases from V and 4 bases from J, with 17 bases between. This CDR3 comprises 16 residues. CDR1 and CDR2 (germline): ENHRY, SYGVKD.